What follows are 11 T cell receptor beta chains derived from one specimen sequenced in a study of Graves' ophthalmopathy and Graves' hyperthyroidism (dated by TCRdb to the late 2010s). Sequencing took place on an Illumina HiSeq 2000. TCR beta CDR3 regions were amplified from RNA transcripts for repertoire sequencing. The first round was an RT-PCR using HTBI primers with the Qiagen OneStep RT-PCR kit, and this first round was followed by a second-round multiplex PCR, then size selection and purification. The public reads were quality trimmed at Q25 with fastp and then assembled into clones with MiXCR by TCRdb, keeping productive beta chains. Every CDR3 protein is listed once, alongside the most common genes and DNA of its rows. The sample records around 1,200,000 distinct CDR3 sequences, 35% to 40% of which are singletons. The top ten hold around 10% of the sample. The sample comprised peripheral blood or thyroid tissue (not recorded which). Source of these receptors: an adult man with Graves' hyperthyroidism.

The rearrangement joins TRBV6-5 to TRBJ1-3; 7 nucleotides match TRBD1. From germline, CDR1 is MNHEY and CDR2 SVGAGI. V was pared by 0 bases and J by 1 base, with 6 bases of the junction left unmatched. The CDR3 consists of 17 residues. Here the CDR3 reads CASSYSITGDSGNTIYF. The CDR3 coding sequence is TGTGCCAGCAGTTACTCGATAACAGGGGATTCTGGAAACACCATATATTTT.

This chain joins TRBV20-1 and TRBJ2-7; no clear D gene. Germline loops: CDR1 DFQATT, CDR2 SNEGSKA (reference sequence). Trimming stripped 2 bases from V and 3 bases from J, with 14 bases between. There are 14 residues in the CDR3. The DNA of the CDR3 is TGCAGTGCTAGAATGGGGATAAGCTACTACGAGCAGTACTTC. As protein: CSARMGISYYEQYF.

The V and J genes are TRBV20-1 and TRBJ1-5, with D possibly being TRBD1 (5 bases). V was trimmed by 4 bases and J by 7 bases, leaving 14 bases between them. This CDR3 has 13 amino acids. Germline V gene lookup returns CDR1 DFQATT and CDR2 SNEGSKA (reference sequence). The CDR3 sequence is CSAKTEPDQPQHF. As DNA, the CDR3 is TGCAGTGCTAAGACAGAGCCCGACCAGCCCCAGCATTTT.

This clonotype has a handful of counts. The chain carries TRBV7-8 and TRBJ1-1, with D tentatively TRBD1 (6 bases). Trimming pared 11 bases from V and 1 base from J, leaving 17 bases between. The CDR3 runs 14 residues. Germline V gene sequence: CDR1 SGHVS, CDR2 FQNEAQ. CDR3 sequence: CAWSPGQTNTEAFF. CDR3 DNA: TGTGCCTGGAGCCCCGGACAGACGAACACTGAAGCTTTCTTT. Full variable domain (remainder filled in from reference TRBV7-8 and TRBJ1-1): GAGVSQSPRYKVAKRGQDVALRCDPISGHVSLFWYQQALGQGPEFLTYFQNEAQLDKSGLPSDRFFAERPEGSVSTLKIQRTQQEDSAVYLCAWSPGQTNTEAFFGQGTRLTVV.

V is TRBV5-8 and J is TRBJ1-6; D might be TRBD1 (5 bases). The ends were cut back, 5 bases at V and 9 bases at J, with 12 bases in the middle. In germline, CDR1 is SGHTS, CDR2 YDEGEE. This CDR3 region has 13 residues. CDR3 loop: CASSRVDSSPLHF. In DNA form, the CDR3 reads TGTGCCAGCAGTCGCGTAGACAGTTCACCCCTCCACTTT.

V gene TRBV10-3 combines with J gene TRBJ2-5; D unclear. Trimming cost V 10 bases and J 7 bases, with 19 bases left between them. This CDR3 comprises 13 residues. From germline, CDR1 is ENHRY and CDR2 SYGVKD. Here the CDR3 reads CASTQSPSGTQYF. The CDR3 DNA sequence: TGTGCCAGCACCCAGTCTCCTTCGGGGACCCAGTACTTC.

There are many counts of this clonotype. J is TRBJ2-5 and V is TRBV5-6, with 9 bases that match TRBD2. The CDR3 covers 15 residues. The germline gives CDR1 SGHDT, CDR2 YYEEEE. Trimming at V came to 7 bases and at J to 2 bases, leaving 9 bases not matched to a gene. CDR3: CASGLRSGRQETQYF. Here the CDR3 DNA reads TGTGCCAGCGGGCTCCGCAGCGGGAGGCAAGAGACCCAGTACTTC.

This clonotype was detected many times. This chain joins TRBV29-1 and TRBJ2-7; TRBD1 is a possible D gene (5 bases). This CDR3 comprises 13 residues. Per germline, CDR1 SQVTM and CDR2 ANQGSEA. Between the trimmed V and J ends, which lost 4 bases and 3 bases, there was a span of 13 bases. CDR3 DNA sequence: TGCAGCGTTGGACAGACCAGGTTCTACGAGCAGTACTTC. This gives the protein CSVGQTRFYEQYF.

This clonotype came up once. The chain carries TRBV20-1 and TRBJ2-5, with TRBD2 matching 8 bases. The CDR3 contains 19 residues. After removal of 1 base from V and 5 bases from J, the junction contained 21 bases not matched to a gene. CDR1 and CDR2 (germline): DFQATT, SNEGSKA (reference sequence). The CDR3 DNA is TGCAGTGCTAGAGTTGACAAAGGGGTACAGCCCCAGCGGGAGGAGACCCAGTACTTC. Its protein product is CSARVDKGVQPQREETQYF.

Many counts were recorded for this clonotype. The chain carries TRBV19 and TRBJ2-6; D unclear. The germline CDR1 and CDR2 sequences are LNHDA and SQIVND (reference sequence). There are 15 residues in the CDR3. Between the trimmed V and J ends, which lost 1 base and 1 base, there was a span of 5 bases. CDR3 in amino acids: CASSIGRSGANVLTF. The CDR3, as DNA: TGTGCCAGTAGTATAGGCAGATCTGGGGCCAACGTCCTGACTTTC.

This clonotype was detected ten times or more. Sequence at one end of the junction differs from germline and may be a read error. The rearrangement uses TRBV2 and TRBJ1-5; maybe TRBD1 (6 bases). This CDR3 contains 14 residues. Germline lookup yields CDR1 SNHLY and CDR2 FYNNEI. The CDR3 protein is CASGGLVSNQHQHF. CDR3 DNA: TGTGCCAGCGGGGGGCTGGTTAGCAATCAGCACCAGCATTTT.